Reported below is one T cell receptor beta chain. Original data processing: Estimated nucleated cell counts came from reference gene primer amplification. The assay was immunoSEQ multiplex PCR, and TCRdb's table has in-frame clones only and misses some. That table supplies the V and J calls and clone size; D and trimming were determined from the DNA. The repertoire includes about 360,000 clones, around nine tenths of them detected once, and 3% sits in the top ten. This specimen belongs to a study of blood T cell repertoires in COVID-19. Study at large: T cells, B-cell-depleted T cells, or PBMCs supplied cDNA or gDNA.

The sample comprised peripheral blood. The sequence derives from a human donor in a cohort sampled during active COVID-19.

DNA for the CDR3: TGTGCCAGCAGCCGGGGACAGGGGGCCATTGAAGCTTTCTTT. Protein product: CASSRGQGAIEAFF. The rearrangement joins TRBV13 to TRBJ1-1; 12 bases match TRBD1. Germline V gene sequence: CDR1 PRHDT, CDR2 FYEKMQ (reference sequence). The V gene end was trimmed by 5 bases and the J gene end by 7 bases; junction bases not matched to a gene: 5. The CDR3 has 14 residues.